This T cell receptor beta chain was identified during a study of T cell repertoires in cytomegalovirus infection. Study as a whole: Matching HLA type and CMV infection were both indicated by public TCR beta signatures.

CDR1 is SGHVS, CDR2 FNYEAQ, per germline. The CDR3 length is 12 residues. Trimming took 3 bases from V and 9 from J, leaving 9 bases between them. In TCRdb, the reads were re-called with MiXCR into one record per CDR3 protein. This sample has approximately 200,000 distinct CDR3 sequences; roughly 27% occur once, and the top ten carry about 28%. This clonotype was seen only once. What it binds is unknown. Overall study results and limits: There were HLA-C-restricted CMV-specific TCR beta clonotypes dominating the ex vivo response.

The material sequenced was PBMCs. This chain uses TRBV7-6 with TRBJ2-1; a weak D match, TRBD1 (5 bases). This sequence was found in a human donor in good health (CMV status not recorded). Some clones in this sample may be carry-over from other donors' samples. The CDR3 region has the DNA TGTGCCAGCAGCTTGCCCCAGGGTGAGCAGTTCTTC. Its protein is CASSLPQGEQFF.